The 21 T cell receptor beta chains given below trace back to one sample, sequenced in a study of identical twins. TCRdb called the 5' RACE reads again in MiXCR, with one record for every CDR3 protein. The profile shows over 200,000 distinct CDR3 sequences, 6.5% of them singletons. These data were likewise used in another study, on T cells expressing NK-cell markers.

What was sequenced was CD8+ T cells sorted from blood. Receptors originate from a woman aged 18 to 35 in good health.

This chain links TRBV6-2 or TRBV6-3 with TRBJ2-7; D is uncertain. The CDR3 totals 12 residues. The V end was cut by 6 bases, the J end by 5 bases, with 11 bases between. The germline gives CDR1 MNHEY, CDR2 SVGEGT. CDR3 nucleotides: TGTGCCAGCAGGCTCGGGTACAACGAGCAGTACTTC. Its protein product is CASRLGYNEQYF.

This clonotype was seen many times. The V and J genes are TRBV12-3 or TRBV12-4 and TRBJ2-5; maybe TRBD1 (5 bases). The CDR3 runs to 12 residues. V was clipped by 5 bases and J by 4 bases, with 8 bases between them. As DNA, the CDR3 is TGTGCCAGCAGTCCCCAGGGAGAGACCCAGTACTTC. This gives the protein CASSPQGETQYF.

This clonotype appeared many times. The chain couples TRBV3-1 to TRBJ2-5; 9 bases map to TRBD1. Trimming cost V 4 bases and J 5 bases; bases outside gene matches: 20. The CDR3 is 19 amino acids. The germline V gene has CDR1 LGHDT and CDR2 YNNKEL (reference sequence). CDR3 sequence reads: CASSPQLSRDRVDTETQYF. DNA of the CDR3: TGTGCCAGCAGCCCACAACTGTCCCGGGACAGGGTGGATACGGAGACCCAGTACTTC.

In this sample, this clonotype turned up many times. V and J are TRBV12-3 or TRBV12-4 and TRBJ1-2, with 7 bases lining up with TRBD1. The CDR3 length is 15 residues. The V and J ends lost 1 base and 6 bases, in that order; junction bases with no gene match: 8. The CDR3 is CASSLGLGTGDGYTF. CDR3 nucleotide sequence: TGTGCCAGCAGTTTAGGCCTGGGCACAGGGGATGGCTACACCTTC.

This rearrangement joins TRBV29-1 to TRBJ2-5; the D is unclear. CDR1 is SQVTM, CDR2 ANQGSEA, per germline. The CDR3 runs 11 residues. Trimming pared 5 bases from V and 5 bases from J, leaving 9 bases between. The CDR3: CSVTGWETQYF. In DNA, the CDR3 is TGCAGCGTTACCGGGTGGGAGACCCAGTACTTC.

The table lists this clonotype with a few counts. The V call is TRBV20-1, the J call TRBJ2-7; 11 bases fit TRBD2. The CDR3 runs 15 residues. V was pared by 6 bases and J by 5 bases, with 12 bases of the junction left unmatched. Germline loops: CDR1 DFQATT, CDR2 SNEGSKA (reference sequence). This CDR3 reads CSAPTSGALGDEQYF. The CDR3 coding sequence is TGCAGTGCACCGACTAGCGGGGCGCTCGGGGACGAGCAGTACTTC.

This clonotype was counted many times. V usage is TRBV5-1 and J usage is TRBJ1-2; TRBD1 agrees at 10 bases. Germline CDR1 is SGHRS and CDR2 is YFSETQ. CDR3 length equals 13 residues. With 5 bases clipped from V and 8 bases from J, the junction kept 6 bases outside the gene matches. In nucleotides, the CDR3 is TGCGCCAGCAGTTTTGGGACAGGGGAAGGCTACACCTTC. As protein: CASSFGTGEGYTF.

The table lists this clonotype with a few counts. The chain links TRBV20-1 to TRBJ2-1; 15 nucleotides agree with TRBD2. Germline CDR1 is DFQATT and CDR2 is SNEGSKA (reference sequence). With V trimmed by 6 bases and J by 4 bases, 10 bases remained unmatched. The CDR3 consists of 17 residues. CDR3 coding DNA: TGCAGTGCCTCGGGACTAGCGGGGGGTCTCCCATACAATGAGCAGTTCTTC. Amino acid sequence: CSASGLAGGLPYNEQFF.

For the CDR3, the DNA is TGTGCCAGCTCACCGGGCAGTGATCAGCCCCAGCATTTT. Its protein product is CASSPGSDQPQHF. This chain links TRBV18 with TRBJ1-5, with no clear D. This CDR3 spans 13 amino acids. With 3 bases removed from V and 5 bases from J, the gap between germline ends came to 8 bases. Germline V CDR1 and CDR2: KGHSH, LQKENI.

This clonotype was seen a few times. The chain joins TRBV27 to TRBJ2-7, with 8 bases fitting TRBD1. V lost 3 bases, J lost 3 bases, and 10 bases stayed unmatched. The CDR3 has 16 amino acids. The germline CDR1 and CDR2 sequences are MNHEY and SMNVEV (reference sequence). This chain's CDR3 is CASSFPAGTGVYEQYF. The CDR3 DNA is TGTGCCAGCAGTTTCCCAGCCGGGACAGGAGTCTACGAGCAGTACTTC.

This clonotype has just a few counts. The chain links TRBV3-1 to TRBJ1-2; D not resolved. Germline loops: CDR1 LGHDT, CDR2 YNNKEL (reference sequence). The CDR3 has 17 amino acids. V was cut by 3 bases and J by 0 bases, with 17 bases left in between. The CDR3 region is CASSHGFKTDSNYGYTF. The CDR3 DNA reads as TGTGCCAGCAGCCATGGATTTAAAACGGACTCTAACTATGGCTACACCTTC.

There are a few counts of this clonotype. The chain joins TRBV7-9 to TRBJ1-2; D is possibly TRBD1 (5 bases). Deletions cut 5 bases from V and 7 bases from J, with 14 bases between. Germline CDR1 reads SEHNR; CDR2 reads FQNEAQ (reference sequence). This CDR3 is 13 amino acids long. CDR3 loop: CASSHGALSGYTF. The CDR3 DNA reads as TGTGCCAGCAGCCACGGGGCATTGAGTGGCTACACCTTC. The full variable domain, completed using reference TRBV7-9 and TRBJ1-2, is DTGVSQNPRHKITKRGQNVTFRCDPISEHNRLYWYRQTLGQGPEFLTYFQNEAQLEKSRLLSDRFSAERPKGSFSTLEIQRTEQGDSAMYLCASSHGALSGYTFGSGTRLTVV.

There are many counts of this clonotype. The V and J genes are TRBV12-3 or TRBV12-4 and TRBJ2-7; D might be TRBD2 (6 bases). The CDR3 is 14 residues long. The V end was cut by 1 base, the J end by 3 bases, with 10 bases between. The CDR3 region is CASSLVPSVYEQYF. CDR3 coding DNA: TGTGCCAGCAGTTTAGTGCCTAGCGTCTACGAGCAGTACTTC.

At least ten counts were recorded for this clonotype. At one boundary the junction diverges from the germline segment, which might be a read error. CDR3 sequence (DNA): TGTGCCAGCAGTCCCCGGGACAGGGTGAAGACTGAAGCTTTCTTT. It encodes CASSPRDRVKTEAFF. V is TRBV27 and J is TRBJ1-1, with TRBD1 matching 9 bases. Germline V gene lookup returns CDR1 MNHEY and CDR2 SMNVEV (reference sequence). CDR3 size: 15 residues.

This clonotype was counted many times. The rearrangement links TRBV3-1 to TRBJ2-5; D gene uncertain. Trimming cost V 5 bases and J 4 bases, with 11 bases left between them. The CDR3 contains 13 residues. Per germline, CDR1 LGHDT and CDR2 YNNKEL (reference sequence). As DNA, the CDR3 is TGTGCCAGCAGCTACGGTACTCCAGAGACCCAGTACTTC. Translation gives CASSYGTPETQYF.

The chain is built from TRBV7-9 and TRBJ2-3; D not certain. The germline V gene encodes CDR1 SEHNR and CDR2 FQNEAQ (reference sequence). The CDR3 consists of 14 residues. V was pared by 5 bases and J by 0 bases, with 9 bases between. CDR3 loop: CASSTRTSTDTQYF. DNA for the CDR3: TGTGCCAGCAGCACGAGAACTAGCACAGATACGCAGTATTTT. Supplemented by reference TRBV7-9 and TRBJ2-3, the full variable domain reads DTGVSQNPRHKITKRGQNVTFRCDPISEHNRLYWYRQTLGQGPEFLTYFQNEAQLEKSRLLSDRFSAERPKGSFSTLEIQRTEQGDSAMYLCASSTRTSTDTQYFGPGTRLTVL.

The table lists this clonotype with a few counts. The chain is built from TRBV11-2 and TRBJ2-5; D may be TRBD2 (5 bases). The CDR3 has 16 residues. Germline V lookup: CDR1 SGHAT, CDR2 FQNNGV. Trimming stripped 5 bases from V and 4 bases from J, with 20 bases between. The CDR3 region is CASSPWAGASRETQYF. The CDR3 DNA follows: TGTGCCAGCAGCCCCTGGGCGGGCGCGTCTAGAGAGACCCAGTACTTC.

The sample holds a few counts of this clonotype. V and J are TRBV29-1 and TRBJ2-2; 7 bases are a match to TRBD2. The junction had 1 base not matched to a gene; V was cut back by 3 bases and J by 6 bases. From germline, CDR1 is SQVTM and CDR2 ANQGSEA. The CDR3 has 12 residues. CDR3 loop: CSVEGGSGELFF. In DNA form, the CDR3 reads TGCAGCGTTGAGGGGGGGTCCGGGGAGCTGTTTTTT.

This clonotype was seen a few times. The chain combines TRBV4-1 with TRBJ2-1; D ambiguous. CDR3 length: 13 residues. Between the trimmed V and J ends, which lost 1 base and 12 bases, there was a span of 13 bases. Germline V CDR1 and CDR2: MGHRA, YSYEKL. The CDR3 DNA follows: TGCGCCAGCAGCCAAGCGCGAGCGTATGGGCAGTTCTTC. Translated, it gives CASSQARAYGQFF.

This clonotype was observed a handful of times. The chain links TRBV4-1 to TRBJ2-3, with 9 bases lining up with TRBD1. Germline V gene sequence: CDR1 MGHRA, CDR2 YSYEKL. The CDR3 totals 15 residues. The junction had 5 bases not matched to a gene; V was cut back by 5 bases and J by 2 bases. The CDR3 sequence: CASSGTGSDTDTQYF. The CDR3 DNA is TGCGCCAGCAGCGGGACAGGGTCCGACACAGATACGCAGTATTTT.

This clonotype was seen at least ten times. The chain joins TRBV10-1 to TRBJ2-3; the match to TRBD2 covers 11 bases. The CDR3 runs to 16 residues. Unmatched junction bases numbered 4, after V lost 5 bases and J lost 0 bases. Germline CDR1 WNHNN, CDR2 SYGVQD (reference sequence). As DNA, the CDR3 is TGCGCCAGCAGTCCGACTAGCGGGGCGAGCACAGATACGCAGTATTTT. Translated, it gives CASSPTSGASTDTQYF.